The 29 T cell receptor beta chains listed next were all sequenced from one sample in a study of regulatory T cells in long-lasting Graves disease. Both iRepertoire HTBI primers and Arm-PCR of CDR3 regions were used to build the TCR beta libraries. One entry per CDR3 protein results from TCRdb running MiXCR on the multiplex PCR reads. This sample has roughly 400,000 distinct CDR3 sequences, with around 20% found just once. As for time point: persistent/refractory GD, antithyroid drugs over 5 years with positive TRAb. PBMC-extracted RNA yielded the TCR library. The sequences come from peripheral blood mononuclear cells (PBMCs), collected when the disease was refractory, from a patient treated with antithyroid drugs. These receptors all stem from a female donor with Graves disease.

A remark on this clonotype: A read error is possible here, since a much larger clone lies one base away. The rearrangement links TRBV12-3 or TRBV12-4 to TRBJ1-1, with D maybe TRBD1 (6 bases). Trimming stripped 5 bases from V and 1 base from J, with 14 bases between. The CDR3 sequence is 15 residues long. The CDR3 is CASSPPWGRNTEAFF. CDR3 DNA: TGTGCCAGCAGTCCGCCCTGGGGGCGGAACACTGAAGCTTTCTTT.

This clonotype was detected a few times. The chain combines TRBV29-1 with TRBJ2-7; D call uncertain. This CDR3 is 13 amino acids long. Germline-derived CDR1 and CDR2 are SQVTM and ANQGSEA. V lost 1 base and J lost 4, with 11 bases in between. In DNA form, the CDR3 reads TGCAGCGTTGAAGGGCCAGTGGGGTACGAGCAGTACTTC. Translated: CSVEGPVGYEQYF.

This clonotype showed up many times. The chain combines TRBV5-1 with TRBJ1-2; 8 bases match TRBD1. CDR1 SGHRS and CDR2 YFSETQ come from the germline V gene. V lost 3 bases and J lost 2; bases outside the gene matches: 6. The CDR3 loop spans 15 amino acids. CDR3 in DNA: TGCGCCAGCAGCTCGGACAGGGCTTTCAACTATGGCTACACCTTC. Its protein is CASSSDRAFNYGYTF.

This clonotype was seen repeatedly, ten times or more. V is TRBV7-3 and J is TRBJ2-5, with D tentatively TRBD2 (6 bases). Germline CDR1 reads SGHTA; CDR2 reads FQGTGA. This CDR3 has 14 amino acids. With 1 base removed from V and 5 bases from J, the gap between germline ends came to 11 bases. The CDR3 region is CASSLKPGGETQYF. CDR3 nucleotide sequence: TGTGCCAGCAGCTTAAAGCCAGGAGGGGAGACCCAGTACTTC.

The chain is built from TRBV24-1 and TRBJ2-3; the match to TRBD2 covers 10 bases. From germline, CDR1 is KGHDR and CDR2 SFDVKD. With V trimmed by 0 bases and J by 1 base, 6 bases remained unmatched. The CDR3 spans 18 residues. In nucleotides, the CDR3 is TGTGCCACCAGTGATTTGAACACGGGGACTAGCGGCACAGATACGCAGTATTTT. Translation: CATSDLNTGTSGTDTQYF.

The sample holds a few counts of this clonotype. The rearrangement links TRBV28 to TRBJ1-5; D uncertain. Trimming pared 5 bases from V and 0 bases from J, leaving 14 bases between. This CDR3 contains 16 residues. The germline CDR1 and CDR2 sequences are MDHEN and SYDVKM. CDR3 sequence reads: CASSKDGPFSNQPQHF. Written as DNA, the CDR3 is TGTGCCAGCAGTAAGGACGGACCATTTAGCAATCAGCCCCAGCATTTT.

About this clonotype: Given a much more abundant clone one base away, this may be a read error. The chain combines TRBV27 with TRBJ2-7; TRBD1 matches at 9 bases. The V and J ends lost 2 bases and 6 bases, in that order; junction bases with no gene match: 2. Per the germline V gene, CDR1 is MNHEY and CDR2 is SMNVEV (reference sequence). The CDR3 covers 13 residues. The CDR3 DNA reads TGTGCCAGCAGTTTAGAACAGGGGGCCGAGCAGTACTTC. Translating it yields CASSLEQGAEQYF.

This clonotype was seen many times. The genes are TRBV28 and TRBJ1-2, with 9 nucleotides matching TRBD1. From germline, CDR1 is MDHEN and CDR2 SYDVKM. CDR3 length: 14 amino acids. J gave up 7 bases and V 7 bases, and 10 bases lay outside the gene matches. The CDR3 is CASTLEQGAVGYTF. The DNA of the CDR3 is TGTGCCAGCACCTTAGAACAGGGGGCGGTTGGCTACACCTTC.

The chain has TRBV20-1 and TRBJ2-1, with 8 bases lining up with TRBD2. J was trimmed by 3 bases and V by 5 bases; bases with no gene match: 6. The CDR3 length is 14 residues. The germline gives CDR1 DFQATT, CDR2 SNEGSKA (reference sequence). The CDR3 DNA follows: TGCAGTGCTCCCCCTAGCGGGCGCTACAATGAGCAGTTCTTC. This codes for CSAPPSGRYNEQFF.

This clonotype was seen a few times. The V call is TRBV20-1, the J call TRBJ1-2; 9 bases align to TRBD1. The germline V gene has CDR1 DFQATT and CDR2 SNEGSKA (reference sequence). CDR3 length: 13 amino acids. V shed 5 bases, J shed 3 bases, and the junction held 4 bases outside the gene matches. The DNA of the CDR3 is TGCAGTGCTCCTAGGACAGGGGACTATGGCTACACCTTC. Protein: CSAPRTGDYGYTF.

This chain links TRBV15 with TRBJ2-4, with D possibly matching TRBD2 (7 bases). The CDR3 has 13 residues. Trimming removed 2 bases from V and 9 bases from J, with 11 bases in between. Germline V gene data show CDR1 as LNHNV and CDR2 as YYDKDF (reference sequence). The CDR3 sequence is CATSRRGARIQYF. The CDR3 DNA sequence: TGTGCCACCAGCAGACGGGGGGCGCGCATTCAGTACTTC.

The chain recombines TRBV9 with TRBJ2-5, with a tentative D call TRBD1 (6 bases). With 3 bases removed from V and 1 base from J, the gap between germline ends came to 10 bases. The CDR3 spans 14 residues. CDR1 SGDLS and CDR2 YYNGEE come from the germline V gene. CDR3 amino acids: CASSAAGVQETQYF. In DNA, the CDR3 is TGTGCCAGCAGCGCAGCAGGGGTCCAAGAGACCCAGTACTTC. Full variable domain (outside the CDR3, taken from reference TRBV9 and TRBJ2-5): DSGVTQTPKHLITATGQRVTLRCSPRSGDLSVYWYQQSLDQGLQFLIQYYNGEERAKGNILERFSAQQFPDLHSELNLSSLELGDSALYFCASSAAGVQETQYFGPGTRLLVL.

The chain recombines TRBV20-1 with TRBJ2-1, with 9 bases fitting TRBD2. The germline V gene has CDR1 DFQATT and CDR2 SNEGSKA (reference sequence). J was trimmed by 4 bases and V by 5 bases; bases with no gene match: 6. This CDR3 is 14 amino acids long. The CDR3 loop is CSAAASGVYNEQFF. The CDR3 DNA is TGCAGTGCTGCGGCTAGCGGGGTGTACAATGAGCAGTTCTTC.

CDR3 loop: CASSLSLGNEQFF. The CDR3 DNA follows: TGTGCCAGCAGCCTCTCCCTAGGGAATGAGCAGTTCTTC. The chain recombines TRBV27 with TRBJ2-1; D unresolved. Germline CDR1 and CDR2: MNHEY and SMNVEV (reference sequence). V lost 6 bases, J lost 7 bases, and 13 bases lay in between. CDR3 length: 13 residues.

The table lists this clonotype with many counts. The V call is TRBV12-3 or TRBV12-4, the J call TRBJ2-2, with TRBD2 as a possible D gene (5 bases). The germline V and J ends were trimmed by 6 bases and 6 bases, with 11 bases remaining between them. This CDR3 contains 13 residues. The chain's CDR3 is CASSPEGAGELFF. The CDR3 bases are TGTGCCAGCAGCCCCGAGGGCGCCGGGGAGCTGTTTTTT.

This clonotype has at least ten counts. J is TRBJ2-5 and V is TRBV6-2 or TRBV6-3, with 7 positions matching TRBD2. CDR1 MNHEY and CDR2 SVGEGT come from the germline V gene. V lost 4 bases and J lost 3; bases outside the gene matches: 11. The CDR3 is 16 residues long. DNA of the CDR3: TGTGCCAGCAGTTGGGGGGGAGCGGGAAGGGAAGAGACCCAGTACTTC. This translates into CASSWGGAGREETQYF.

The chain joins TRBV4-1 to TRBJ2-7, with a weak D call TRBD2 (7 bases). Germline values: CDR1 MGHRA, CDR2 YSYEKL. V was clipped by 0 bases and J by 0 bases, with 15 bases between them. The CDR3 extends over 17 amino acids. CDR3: CASSQDTGGRRSYEQYF. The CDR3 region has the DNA TGCGCCAGCAGCCAAGATACCGGGGGGCGCCGCTCCTACGAGCAGTACTTC.

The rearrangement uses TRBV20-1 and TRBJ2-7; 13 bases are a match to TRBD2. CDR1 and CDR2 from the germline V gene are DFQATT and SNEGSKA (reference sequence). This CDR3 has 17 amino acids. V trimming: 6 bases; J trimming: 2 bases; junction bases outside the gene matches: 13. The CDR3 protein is CSANDGTSGMRAYEQYF. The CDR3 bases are TGCAGTGCAAATGATGGGACTAGCGGGATGAGGGCCTACGAGCAGTACTTC.

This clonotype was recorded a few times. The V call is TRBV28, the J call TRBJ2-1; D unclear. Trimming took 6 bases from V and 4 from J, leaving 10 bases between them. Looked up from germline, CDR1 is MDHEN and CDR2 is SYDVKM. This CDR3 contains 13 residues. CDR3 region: CASRGSNYNEQFF. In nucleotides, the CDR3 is TGTGCCAGCAGAGGTTCCAATTACAATGAGCAGTTCTTC.

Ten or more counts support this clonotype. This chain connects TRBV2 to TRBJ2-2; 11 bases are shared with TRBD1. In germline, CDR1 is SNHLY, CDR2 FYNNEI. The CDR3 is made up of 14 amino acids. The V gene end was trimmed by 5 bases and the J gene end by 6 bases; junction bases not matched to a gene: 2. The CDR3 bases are TGTGCCAGCAGTAGGGACAGGGGGTCCGGGGAGCTGTTTTTT. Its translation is CASSRDRGSGELFF.

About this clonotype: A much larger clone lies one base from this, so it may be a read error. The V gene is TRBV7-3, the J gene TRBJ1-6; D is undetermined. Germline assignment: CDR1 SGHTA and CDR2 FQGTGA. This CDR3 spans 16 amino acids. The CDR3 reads CTSSLEGRSYNSPLHF. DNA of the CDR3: TGTACCAGCAGCTTGGAAGGGAGGTCCTATAATTCACCCCTCCACTTT.

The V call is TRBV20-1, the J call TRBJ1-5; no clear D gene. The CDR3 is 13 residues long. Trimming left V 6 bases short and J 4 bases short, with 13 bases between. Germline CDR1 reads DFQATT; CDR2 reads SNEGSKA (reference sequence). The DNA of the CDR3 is TGCAGTGCCCCTAGGTCGCCAAATCAGCCCCAGCATTTT. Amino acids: CSAPRSPNQPQHF.

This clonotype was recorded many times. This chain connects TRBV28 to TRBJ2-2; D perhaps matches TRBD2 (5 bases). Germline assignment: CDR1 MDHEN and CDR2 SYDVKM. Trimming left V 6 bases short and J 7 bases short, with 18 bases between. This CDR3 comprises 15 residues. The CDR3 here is CASSSPTSSNGELFF. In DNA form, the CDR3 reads TGTGCCAGCAGCTCTCCAACTAGTTCGAACGGGGAGCTGTTTTTT.

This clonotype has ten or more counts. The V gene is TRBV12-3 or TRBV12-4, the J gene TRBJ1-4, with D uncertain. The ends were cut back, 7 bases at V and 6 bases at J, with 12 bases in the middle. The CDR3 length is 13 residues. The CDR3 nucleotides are TGTGCCAGCATGGGAGGGAAGGATGAAAAACTGTTTTTT. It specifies CASMGGKDEKLFF.

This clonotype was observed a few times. This chain's CDR3 is CSVVSDTIYF. In DNA form, the CDR3 reads TGCAGCGTTGTCTCGGACACCATATATTTT. This rearrangement joins TRBV29-1 to TRBJ1-3; D is ambiguous. The germline V gene encodes CDR1 SQVTM and CDR2 ANQGSEA. Trimming left V 4 bases short and J 8 bases short, with 6 bases between. The CDR3 is 10 amino acids. Full variable domain (missing parts from reference TRBV29-1 and TRBJ1-3): SAVISQKPSRDICQRGTSLTIQCQVDSQVTMMFWYRQQPGQSLTLIATANQGSEATYESGFVIDKFPISRPNLTFSTLTVSNMSPEDSSIYLCSVVSDTIYFGEGSWLTVV.

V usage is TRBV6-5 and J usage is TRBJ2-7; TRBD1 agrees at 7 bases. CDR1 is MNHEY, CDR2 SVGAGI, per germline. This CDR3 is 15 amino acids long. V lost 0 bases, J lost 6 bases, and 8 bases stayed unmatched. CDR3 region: CASSYSTGKPCEQYF. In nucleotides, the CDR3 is TGTGCCAGCAGTTACTCGACAGGGAAGCCCTGCGAGCAGTACTTC.

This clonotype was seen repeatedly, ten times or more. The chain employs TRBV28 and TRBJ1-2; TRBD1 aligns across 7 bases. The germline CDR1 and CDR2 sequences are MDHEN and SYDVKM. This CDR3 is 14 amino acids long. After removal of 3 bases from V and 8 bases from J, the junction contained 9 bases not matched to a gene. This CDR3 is CASSFADRDQGYTF. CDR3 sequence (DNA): TGTGCCAGCAGTTTTGCAGACAGGGATCAAGGCTACACCTTC.

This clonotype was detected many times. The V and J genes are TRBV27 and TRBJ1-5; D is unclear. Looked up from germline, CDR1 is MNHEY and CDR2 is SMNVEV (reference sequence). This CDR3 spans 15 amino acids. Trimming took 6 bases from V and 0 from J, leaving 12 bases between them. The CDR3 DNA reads TGTGCCAGCAGCAGCAGCGCTAATAGCAATCAGCCCCAGCATTTT. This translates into CASSSSANSNQPQHF.

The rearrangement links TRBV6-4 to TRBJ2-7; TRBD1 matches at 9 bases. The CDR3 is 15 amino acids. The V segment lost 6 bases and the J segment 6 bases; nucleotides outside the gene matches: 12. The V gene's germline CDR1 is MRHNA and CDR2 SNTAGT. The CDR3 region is CASRITGTGTGEQYF. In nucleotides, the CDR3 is TGTGCCAGCAGAATCACCGGGACAGGGACCGGCGAGCAGTACTTC.